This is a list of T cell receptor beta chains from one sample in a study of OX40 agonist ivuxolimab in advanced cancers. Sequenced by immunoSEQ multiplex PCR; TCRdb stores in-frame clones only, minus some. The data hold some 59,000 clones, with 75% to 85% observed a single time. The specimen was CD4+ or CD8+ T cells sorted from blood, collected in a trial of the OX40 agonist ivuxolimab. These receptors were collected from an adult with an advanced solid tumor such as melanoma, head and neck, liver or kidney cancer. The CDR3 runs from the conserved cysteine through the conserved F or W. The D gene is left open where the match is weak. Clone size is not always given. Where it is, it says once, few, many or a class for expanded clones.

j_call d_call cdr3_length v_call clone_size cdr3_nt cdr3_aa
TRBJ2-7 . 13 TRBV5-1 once TGCGCCAGCAGCTTGGAGGCGGCCTACGAGCAGTACTTC CASSLEAAYEQYF
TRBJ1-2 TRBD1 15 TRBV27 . TGTGCCAGCAGTCAGGCAGGGGGAACCCTCTATGGCTACACCTTC CASSQAGGTLYGYTF
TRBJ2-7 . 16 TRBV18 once TGTGCCAGCTCATTGATTGCGACCGGGGACTCCTACGAGCAGTACTTC CASSLIATGDSYEQYF
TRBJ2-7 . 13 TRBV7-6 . TGTGCCAGCAGCCAGGGCGCTTCCTACGAGCAGTACTTC CASSQGASYEQYF
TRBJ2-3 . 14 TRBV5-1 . TGCGCCAGCAGCTTGGGGGGGTACACAGATACGCAGTATTTT CASSLGGYTDTQYF
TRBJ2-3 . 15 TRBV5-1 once TGCGCCAGCAGCTTGGATTTGGGAAGCACAGATACGCAGTATTTT CASSLDLGSTDTQYF
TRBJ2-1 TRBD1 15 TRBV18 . TGTGCCAGCTCGGACCGGGACAGGGACTACAATGAGCAGTTCTTC CASSDRDRDYNEQFF
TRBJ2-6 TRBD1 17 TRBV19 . TGTGCCAGCTATGACAGGGGGCCTAGCTCTGGGGCCAACGTCCTGACTTTC CASYDRGPSSGANVLTF
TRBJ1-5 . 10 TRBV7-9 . TGTGCCAGCAGCCTCCGACCCCAGCATTTT CASSLRPQHF
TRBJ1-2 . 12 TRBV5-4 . TGTGCCAGCAGCTCAGACAGTTATGGCTACACCTTC CASSSDSYGYTF
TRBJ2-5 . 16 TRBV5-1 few TGCGCCAGCAGCTTGGGGGGTTGGACAGAACAAGAGACCCAGTACTTC CASSLGGWTEQETQYF
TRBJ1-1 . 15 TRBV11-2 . TGTGCCAGCAGCGAACCCGGGACGCCGAACACTGAAGCTTTCTTT CASSEPGTPNTEAFF
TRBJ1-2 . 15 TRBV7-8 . TGTGCCAGCAGCTTAGAAGAGGGGATTAACTATGGCTACACCTTC CASSLEEGINYGYTF
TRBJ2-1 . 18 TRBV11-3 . TGTGCCAGCAGCCCCTCGGCGCTCGGCGGCGGAACTTCGGATGAGCAGTTCTTC CASSPSALGGGTSDEQFF
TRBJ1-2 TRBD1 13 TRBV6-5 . TGTGCCAGTACTCGGACAGGGAACTATGGCTACACCTTC CASTRTGNYGYTF
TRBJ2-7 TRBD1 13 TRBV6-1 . TGTGCGATCTTACGGGACAGCTCCTACGAGCAGTACTTC CAILRDSSYEQYF
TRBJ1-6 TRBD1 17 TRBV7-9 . TGTGCCAGCAGGCCCCGGGACAGGCGGTCCTATAATTCACCCCTCCACTTT CASRPRDRRSYNSPLHF
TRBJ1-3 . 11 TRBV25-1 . TGTGCCAGCCGGACTGGAAACACCATATATTTT CASRTGNTIYF
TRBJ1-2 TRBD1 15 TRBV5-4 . TGTGCCAGCAGCCGCCGGGACAGGGAACCCTATGGCTACACCTTC CASSRRDREPYGYTF
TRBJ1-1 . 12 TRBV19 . TGTGCCAGCGGACGGGGAACGGCTGAAGCTTTCTTT CASGRGTAEAFF
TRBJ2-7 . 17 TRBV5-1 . TGCGCCAGCAGCTTGGCCGGTTTGGGGCCGAGCTCCTACGAGCAGTACTTC CASSLAGLGPSSYEQYF
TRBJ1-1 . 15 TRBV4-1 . TGCGCCAGCAGCCACGAGAGGTCGCGGAACACTGAAGCTTTCTTT CASSHERSRNTEAFF
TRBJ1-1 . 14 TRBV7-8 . TGTGCCAGCGGTGGGGCAGGGAGGAGCACTGAAGCTTTCTTT CASGGAGRSTEAFF
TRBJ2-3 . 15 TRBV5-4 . TGTGCCAGCAGCTTGGGCGGTGGGACCACAGATACGCAGTATTTT CASSLGGGTTDTQYF
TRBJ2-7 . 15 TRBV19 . TGTGCCAGTAGTATAGATCTGGGCAGGGGCTCCGAGCAGTACTTC CASSIDLGRGSEQYF
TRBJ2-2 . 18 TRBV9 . TGTGCCAGCAGCGTAGGGGATGGTGCGGGGGCTAACACCGGGGAGCTGTTTTTT CASSVGDGAGANTGELFF
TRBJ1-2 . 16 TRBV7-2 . TGTGCCAGCAGCTTAGAAAAAAACAGGGCTACAGATGGCTACACCTTC CASSLEKNRATDGYTF
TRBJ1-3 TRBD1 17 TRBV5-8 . TGTGCCAGCAGCTGGGAACCGGGACAGGCGACTGGAAACACCATATATTTT CASSWEPGQATGNTIYF
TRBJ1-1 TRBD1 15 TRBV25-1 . TGTGCCAGCAGGGACAGGACAGAAATAGGCACTGAAGCTTTCTTT CASRDRTEIGTEAFF
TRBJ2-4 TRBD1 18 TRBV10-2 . TGCGCCAGCAGTGACCCTCCGGGGGCAGGGGGCCCCGAAAACATTCAGTACTTC CASSDPPGAGGPENIQYF
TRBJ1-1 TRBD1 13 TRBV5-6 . TGTGCCAGCAGCTCCTCAGGGGGCCGAGAAGCTTTCTTT CASSSSGGREAFF
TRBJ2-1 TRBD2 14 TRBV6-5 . TGTGCCAGCAGTTACCAGACTAGCCCGAATGAGCAGTTCTTC CASSYQTSPNEQFF
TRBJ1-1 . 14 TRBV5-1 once TGCGCCAGCAGCTTGGTAGGGATGAACACTGAAGCTTTCTTT CASSLVGMNTEAFF
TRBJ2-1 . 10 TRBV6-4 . TGTGCCAGCAGTGGGGCTGAGCAGTTCTTC CASSGAEQFF
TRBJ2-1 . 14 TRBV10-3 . TGTGCCATCAGCGCAGAACCCACGGACAATGAGCAGTTCTTC CAISAEPTDNEQFF
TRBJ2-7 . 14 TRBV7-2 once TGTGCCAGCACCCAGGGGGGCCTTCCCTACGAGCAGTACTTC CASTQGGLPYEQYF
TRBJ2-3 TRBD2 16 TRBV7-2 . TGTGCCAGCAGCTGGTCGGGACTAGCGGGAGCAGATACGCAGTATTTT CASSWSGLAGADTQYF
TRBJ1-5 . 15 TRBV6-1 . TGTGCCAGCATTGACCCCACGCCGGGCAATCAGCCCCAGCATTTT CASIDPTPGNQPQHF
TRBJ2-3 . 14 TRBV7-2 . TGTGCCAGCAGCTCCATCCCCAGCACAGATACGCAGTATTTT CASSSIPSTDTQYF
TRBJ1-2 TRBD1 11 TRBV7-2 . TGTGCCAGGAGGGACAGCTATGGCTACACCTTC CARRDSYGYTF
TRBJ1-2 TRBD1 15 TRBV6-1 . TGTGCCAGCAGTGTCTCAGGGGGCGCTGGCGGGGGCTACACCTTC CASSVSGGAGGGYTF
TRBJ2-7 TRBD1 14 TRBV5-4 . TGTGCCAGCAGCGGGACAGGGAGCTCCTACGAGCAGTACTTC CASSGTGSSYEQYF
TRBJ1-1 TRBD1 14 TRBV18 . TGTGCCAGCTCACGGGACAGCATGAACACTGAAGCTTTCTTT CASSRDSMNTEAFF
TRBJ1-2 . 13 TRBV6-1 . TGTGCCAGCAGGGAAACGGTTAACTATGGCTACACCTTC CASRETVNYGYTF
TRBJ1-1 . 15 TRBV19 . TGTGCCAGTAGTATAGAGGCCTGGGGGGATACTGAAGCTTTCTTT CASSIEAWGDTEAFF
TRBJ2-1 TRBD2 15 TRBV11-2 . TGTGCCAGCAGCTTAGTTTTCGGAGCGGGGAATGAGCAGTTCTTC CASSLVFGAGNEQFF
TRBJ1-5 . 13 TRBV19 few TGTGCCACCGCAGAATCCGAGGGCCAGCCCCAGCATTTT CATAESEGQPQHF
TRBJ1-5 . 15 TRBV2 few TGTGCCAGCAGTGGCATGAGACAGCCAAATCAGCCCCAGCATTTT CASSGMRQPNQPQHF
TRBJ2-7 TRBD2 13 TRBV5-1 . TGCGCCAGCGCTAGCGGGACCAACTACGAGCAGTACTTC CASASGTNYEQYF
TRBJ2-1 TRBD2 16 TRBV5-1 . TGCGCCAGCAGCACAGGACTAGCGGGGGGGCCCGGTGAGCAGTTCTTC CASSTGLAGGPGEQFF
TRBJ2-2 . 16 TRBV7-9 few TGTGCCAGCAGCTCAGACGGAACGACGAACACCGGGGAGCTGTTTTTT CASSSDGTTNTGELFF
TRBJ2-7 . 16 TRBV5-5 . TGTGCCAGCAGCTTGAGTTTGGGGGGCGCGACCCACGAGCAGTACTTC CASSLSLGGATHEQYF
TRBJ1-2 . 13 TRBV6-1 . TGTGCCAGCAGAGGGTCCCTTAACTATGGCTACACCTTC CASRGSLNYGYTF
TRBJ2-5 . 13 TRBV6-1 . TGTGCCAGCAGTCCCCGACAGCAAGAGACCCAGTACTTC CASSPRQQETQYF
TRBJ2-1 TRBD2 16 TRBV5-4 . TGTGCCAGCAGCTTGAATGCGGGGGGGCCGTACAATGAGCAGTTCTTC CASSLNAGGPYNEQFF
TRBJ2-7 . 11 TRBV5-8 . TGTGCCAGCAGCTTCCTATACGAGCAGTACTTC CASSFLYEQYF
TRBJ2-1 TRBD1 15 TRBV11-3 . TGTGCCAGCAGCCAGGAGGGGACAGGAGCCAATGAGCAGTTCTTC CASSQEGTGANEQFF